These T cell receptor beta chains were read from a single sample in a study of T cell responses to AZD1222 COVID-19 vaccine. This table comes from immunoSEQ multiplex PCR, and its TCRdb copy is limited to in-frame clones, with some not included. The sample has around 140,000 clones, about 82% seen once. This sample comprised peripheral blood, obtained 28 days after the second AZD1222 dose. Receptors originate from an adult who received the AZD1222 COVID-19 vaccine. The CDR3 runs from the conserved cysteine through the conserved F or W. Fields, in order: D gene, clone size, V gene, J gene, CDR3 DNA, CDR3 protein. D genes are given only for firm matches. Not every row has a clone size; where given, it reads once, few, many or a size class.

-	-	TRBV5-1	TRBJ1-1	TGCGCCAGCAGCTTGGCCAGGGCTGGGATGAACACTGAAGCTTTCTTT	CASSLARAGMNTEAFF
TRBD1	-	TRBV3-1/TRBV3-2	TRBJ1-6	TGTGCCAGCAGCTCAACAGGGGAGACCTATAATTCACCCCTCCACTTT	CASSSTGETYNSPLHF
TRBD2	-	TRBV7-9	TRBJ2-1	TGTGCCAGCAGCCCCCGGGTCGCGCTCGCGGGAGCCTACAATGAGCAGTTCTTC	CASSPRVALAGAYNEQFF
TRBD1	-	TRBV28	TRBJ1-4	TGTGCCAGCATTCCCAGGGGGAGTAATGAAAAACTGTTTTTT	CASIPRGSNEKLFF
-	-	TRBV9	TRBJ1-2	TGTGCCAGCAGCGTAGACCGGGGACTAAACTATGGCTACACCTTC	CASSVDRGLNYGYTF
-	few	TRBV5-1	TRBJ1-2	TGCGCCAGCAGCTCCCTAGACAGCTATGGCTACACCTTC	CASSSLDSYGYTF
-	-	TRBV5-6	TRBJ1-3	TGTGCCACCCGCTTAGGCTCTGGAAACACCATATATTTT	CATRLGSGNTIYF
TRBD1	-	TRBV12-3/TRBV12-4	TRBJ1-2	TGTGCCAGCAGTCCGGGACAGGGGTTCGACACCTTC	CASSPGQGFDTF
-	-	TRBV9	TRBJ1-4	TGTGCCAGCAGCCCCGGGAGACCGGACACTCATTATCTAACTAATGAAAAACTGTTTTTT	CASSPGRPDTHYLTNEKLFF
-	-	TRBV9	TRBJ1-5	TGTGCCAGCAGCGAGGAGGGTTATCAGCCCCAGCATTTT	CASSEEGYQPQHF
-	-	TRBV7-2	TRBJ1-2	TGTGCCAGCAGCTTAAGGGTGAATGGCTACACCTTC	CASSLRVNGYTF
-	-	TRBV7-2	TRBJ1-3	TGTGCCAGCAGCTTAGCTAGGGCGGACACTGGAAACACCATATATTTT	CASSLARADTGNTIYF
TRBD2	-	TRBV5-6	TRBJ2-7	TGTGCCAGCAGTAGCCGGACTAGTCCTCACGAGCAGTACTTC	CASSSRTSPHEQYF
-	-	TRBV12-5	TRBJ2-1	TGTGCTAGTGGTTTGGTACAAGGGGACGGCGCTGTCAATGAGCAGTTCTTC	CASGLVQGDGAVNEQFF
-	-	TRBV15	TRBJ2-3	TGTGCCACCAGCAGAGACCTCACAGATACGCAGTATTTT	CATSRDLTDTQYF
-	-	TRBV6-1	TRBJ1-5	TGTGCCAGCAGTGAAGGCGGACAGCCCCAGCATTTT	CASSEGGQPQHF
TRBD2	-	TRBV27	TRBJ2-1	TGTGCCAGCAGCCGGACTAGCTCCTACAATGAGCAGTTCTTC	CASSRTSSYNEQFF
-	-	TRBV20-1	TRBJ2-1	TGCAGTGCTAGTCCCGTCGGTGAGCAGTTCTTC	CSASPVGEQFF
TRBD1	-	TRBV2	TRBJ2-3	TGTGCCGGAAAACGGGACAGGGGAAGCGATACGCAGTATTTT	CAGKRDRGSDTQYF
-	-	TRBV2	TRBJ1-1	TGTGCCAGCAGTGAAACACCGAACACTGAAGCTTTCTTT	CASSETPNTEAFF
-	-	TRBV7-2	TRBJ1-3	TGTGCCAACAGGGAGGGGCTCTCTGGAAACACCATATATTTT	CANREGLSGNTIYF
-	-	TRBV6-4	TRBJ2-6	TGTGCCAGCAGCGACATCTCTGGGGCCAACGTCCTGACTTTC	CASSDISGANVLTF
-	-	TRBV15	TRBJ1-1	TGTGCCACCAGCAGAGCTCAGACAGAGAACACTGAAGCTTTCTTT	CATSRAQTENTEAFF
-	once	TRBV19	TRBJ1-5	TGTGCCAGTACTACGATTGCGAATAGCAATCAGCCCCAGCATTTT	CASTTIANSNQPQHF
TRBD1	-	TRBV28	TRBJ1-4	TGTGCCAGCAGTGCGACAGGGAAGGGCGAAAAACTGTTTTTT	CASSATGKGEKLFF
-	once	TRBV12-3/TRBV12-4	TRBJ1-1	TGTGCCAGCAATCTGCTCACTGAAGCTTTCTTT	CASNLLTEAFF
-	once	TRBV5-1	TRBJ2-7	TGCGCCAGCAGCTTGGTGGCAGGGGAAGGAGAGCAGTACTTC	CASSLVAGEGEQYF
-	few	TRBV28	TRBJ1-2	TGTGCCAGCACTGGGGGATATGGCTACACCTTC	CASTGGYGYTF
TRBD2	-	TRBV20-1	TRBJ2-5	TGCAGTGCTAGTATAGCGGGGCAAGAGACCCAGTACTTC	CSASIAGQETQYF
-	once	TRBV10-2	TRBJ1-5	TGCGCCAGCAGTGGACCCACTAGCAATCAGCCCCAGCATTTT	CASSGPTSNQPQHF
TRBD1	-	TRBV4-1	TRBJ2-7	TGCGCCAGCAGCCACCCGGGACAGGGGGCCTACGAGCAGTACTTC	CASSHPGQGAYEQYF
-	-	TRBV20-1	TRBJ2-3	TGCAGCTCTCGTGGCGATACGCAGTATTTT	CSSRGDTQYF
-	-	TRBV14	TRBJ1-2	TGTGCCAGCAGCCATACGGGGGCGCGCGGCTATGGCTACACCTTC	CASSHTGARGYGYTF
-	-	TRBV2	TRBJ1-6	TGTGCCAGCAGTTTCAGGGGCGATAATTCACCCCTCCACTTT	CASSFRGDNSPLHF
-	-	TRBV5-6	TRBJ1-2	TGTGCCAGCAGCTTGGAGGCCGCCTCCTATGGCTACACCTTC	CASSLEAASYGYTF
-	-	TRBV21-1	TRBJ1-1	TGTGCCAGCAGCATCCCCGACAGGATGGACACTGAAGCTTTCTTT	CASSIPDRMDTEAFF
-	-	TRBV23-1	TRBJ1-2	TGCGCCAGCAGTCAGTACAGGGCCGGTCCATATGGCTACACCTTC	CASSQYRAGPYGYTF
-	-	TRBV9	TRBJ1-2	TGTGCCAGCAGCGTAGCTCCAGGGGACTATGGCTACACCTTC	CASSVAPGDYGYTF
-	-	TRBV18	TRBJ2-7	TGTGCCAGCTCACCAGTCTCGGGGACCCACTACGAGCAGTACTTC	CASSPVSGTHYEQYF
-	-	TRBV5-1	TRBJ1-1	TGCGCCAGCAGCTTGGAGCCGGGGAGGCCTTTCTTT	CASSLEPGRPFF
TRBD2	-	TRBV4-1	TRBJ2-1	TGCGCCAGCGGGCCGGGGGGTACGACCTACAATGAGCAGTTCTTC	CASGPGGTTYNEQFF
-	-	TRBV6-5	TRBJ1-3	TGTGCCAGCAGTTTGGACAGTTCCTCTGGAAACACCATATATTTT	CASSLDSSSGNTIYF
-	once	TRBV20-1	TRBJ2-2	TGCAGTGCTAAAGATGTCGGGGAGCTGTTTTTT	CSAKDVGELFF
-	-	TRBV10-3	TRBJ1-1	TGTGCCATCAGTGAGTCGTCCCCGGGGGAAGCTTTCTTT	CAISESSPGEAFF
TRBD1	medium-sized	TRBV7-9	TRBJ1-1	TGTGCCAGCAGCCCCATGGACAGGGGATTGGGCACTGAAGCTTTCTTT	CASSPMDRGLGTEAFF
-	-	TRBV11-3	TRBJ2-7	TGTGCCAGCAGTCCCTGGGACAACTCCTACGAGCAGTACTTC	CASSPWDNSYEQYF